This T cell receptor beta chain was observed in a study of cytomegalovirus exposure and HLA in healthy donors. The wider study: Earlier, approximately 190 million T cells were analyzed, and over 95 million unique TCR beta sequences were found among them. Regarding the study as a whole: In a later analysis, common viral pathogens appeared linked to several of the most significant clusters.

60 Vbeta and 13 Jbeta primers were used in PCR. Using immunoSEQ multiplex PCR, the repertoire was profiled, and TCRdb retains in-frame clones only, with some absent. Of 120,000 or so clones listed, around 84% are singletons. This clone turned up a few times. Its target is unknown. The TCR sequence derives from a man between 18 and 29 years old in good health and CMV-seronegative. The sample was PBMCs.

CDR3 DNA sequence: TGTGCCAGCAGGGACACCCAGACAGGGAAGGGCTACACCTTC. Translated, it gives CASRDTQTGKGYTF. The chain is built from TRBV28 and TRBJ1-2; 7 nucleotides match TRBD1. Germline loops: CDR1 MDHEN, CDR2 SYDVKM. The CDR3 contains 14 residues. Losses at the gene ends were 6 bases for V and 8 bases for J; bases not matched to a gene: 12.